The rows below give T cell receptor beta chains drawn from one sample of a study of shared clonotypes between healthy human individuals. Some clones are missing from TCRdb's copy, which holds only in-frame ones; the method was immunoSEQ multiplex PCR. The sample includes 1,100,000 or so clones, more than 75% seen only once; the top ten take under 0.6%. Material for sequencing was memory CD4+ T cells from PBMCs. The receptors here all came from a man between 18 and 35 years old in good health. Some clones in this sample may be carry-over from other donors' samples. CDR3s include the opening cysteine and the closing phenylalanine or tryptophan. D genes are given only for firm matches. Size is stated for part of the rows, as once, few or many counts, or as a class when the clone is expanded.

clone_size	v_call	j_call	d_call	cdr3_aa	cdr3_nt
many	TRBV4-3	TRBJ1-5	NA	CASSQREFGGASLEQPQHF	TGCGCCAGCAGCCAAAGGGAATTCGGGGGGGCGAGTCTAGAACAGCCCCAGCATTTT
NA	TRBV5-1	TRBJ2-2	TRBD1	CASSTTPGTGARAGELFF	TGCGCCAGCAGCACAACCCCTGGGACAGGGGCGCGGGCCGGGGAGCTGTTTTTT
NA	TRBV6-5	TRBJ2-7	NA	CASSYDLERSSYEQYF	TGTGCCAGCAGTTACGACTTGGAGCGGAGCTCCTACGAGCAGTACTTC
few	TRBV6-5	TRBJ1-1	TRBD1	CASSPRQGNTEAFF	TGTGCCAGCAGCCCCCGACAGGGTAACACTGAAGCTTTCTTT
NA	TRBV18	TRBJ1-2	NA	CASSPSADYGYTF	TGTGCCAGCTCACCAAGCGCTGACTATGGCTACACCTTC
NA	TRBV4-1	TRBJ2-1	TRBD2	CASSQGRASGNNEQFF	TGCGCCAGCAGCCAAGGTCGGGCTAGCGGGAACAATGAGCAGTTCTTC
NA	TRBV6-1	TRBJ2-6	NA	CASSVQGTGGANVLTF	TGTGCCAGCAGTGTTCAGGGGACGGGTGGGGCCAACGTCCTGACTTTC
NA	TRBV27	TRBJ2-5	NA	CASRGLETQYF	TGTGCCAGCAGGGGTCTGGAGACCCAGTACTTC
NA	TRBV28	TRBJ1-5	TRBD1	CASSTPQGARSSDQPQHF	TGTGCCAGCAGTACACCACAGGGGGCGCGGTCCTCCGATCAGCCCCAGCATTTT
few	TRBV7-2	TRBJ1-2	TRBD1	CASSLGQGAYGYTF	TGTGCCAGCAGCTTAGGACAGGGGGCCTATGGCTACACCTTC